The rows below give T cell receptor beta chains drawn from one sample of a study of blood T cell repertoires in COVID-19. The assay was immunoSEQ multiplex PCR, and TCRdb's table has in-frame clones only and misses some. The table shows 350,000 to 450,000 clones, with about four fifths occurring only once. Sequencing was performed on PBMCs or T cells enriched from blood (not recorded which). These receptors came from a woman aged 45-65 years who had recovered from COVID-19. The CDR3 runs from the conserved cysteine through the conserved F or W. A D gene is named only where the DNA matches it firmly.

d_call,j_call,v_call,cdr3_aa,cdr3_nt
.,TRBJ2-1,TRBV9,CASSALTTIDEQFF,TGTGCCAGCAGCGCCCTCACAACAATCGATGAGCAGTTCTTC
.,TRBJ2-2,TRBV7-6,CASSRLVSNTGELFF,TGTGCCAGCAGCCGACTAGTGAGCAACACCGGGGAGCTGTTTTTT
.,TRBJ2-7,TRBV7-9,CASSPLAVSYEQYF,TGTGCCAGCAGCCCCCTTGCGGTCTCCTACGAGCAGTACTTC
TRBD1,TRBJ2-7,TRBV6-2/TRBV6-3,CASSSGTGGRQDEQYF,TGTGCCAGCAGTTCCGGGACAGGGGGTCGTCAGGACGAGCAGTACTTC
TRBD2,TRBJ2-3,TRBV27,CASSSGLAGLPTDTQYF,TGTGCCAGCAGTTCCGGACTAGCGGGGCTACCCACAGATACGCAGTATTTT
.,TRBJ1-6,TRBV2,CASSDGRLNSPLHF,TGTGCCAGCAGCGACGGGAGATTAAATTCACCCCTCCACTTT
.,TRBJ1-1,TRBV11-3,CASSGGATEAFF,TGTGCCAGCAGCGGGGGGGCCACTGAAGCTTTCTTT
TRBD2,TRBJ2-7,TRBV18,CASSPLAGGNEQYF,TGTGCCAGCTCACCCCTAGCGGGAGGGAACGAGCAGTACTTC
.,TRBJ2-2,TRBV30,CAWSRTGKSTGELFF,TGTGCCTGGAGTCGAACAGGGAAATCCACCGGGGAGCTGTTTTTT
TRBD1,TRBJ2-3,TRBV3-1/TRBV3-2,CASSHQGALAFVPTDTQYF,TGTGCCAGCAGCCATCAGGGGGCTTTGGCCTTCGTTCCCACAGATACGCAGTATTTT
TRBD1,TRBJ2-1,TRBV10-3,CATTGGPGNEQFF,TGTGCCACGACAGGGGGGCCGGGCAATGAGCAGTTCTTC
.,TRBJ2-7,TRBV30,CAATGRTAAYEQYF,TGTGCCGCCACCGGAAGGACAGCGGCCTACGAGCAGTACTTC
.,TRBJ1-1,TRBV7-3,CASSWGAGGTEAFF,TGTGCCAGCAGCTGGGGCGCAGGCGGCACTGAAGCTTTCTTT
.,TRBJ1-1,TRBV7-2,CASSFSGGYTEAFF,TGTGCCAGCAGCTTTTCTGGGGGGTACACTGAAGCTTTCTTT